This is a list of T cell receptor beta chains from one sample in a study of blood T cell repertoires in COVID-19. Assay: immunoSEQ multiplex PCR; the TCRdb copy retains only in-frame clones and omits some. The sample carries roughly 300,000 clones, more than 80% recorded once. Sequencing was done on a sample of peripheral blood. The source of these receptors is a woman in her twenties or thirties with COVID-19, enrolled during active disease. Each CDR3 is given with its conserved first and last residue. A D gene is named only where the DNA matches it firmly. Expanded clones get a size class; other rows say once, few or many, or leave the size out.

j_call: TRBJ2-1
d_call: TRBD2
v_call: TRBV5-4
clone_size: .
cdr3_nt: TGTGCCAGCAGCCGTAGCCCGGGACTAGCGGTAGATAATGAGCAGTTCTTC
cdr3_aa: CASSRSPGLAVDNEQFF

j_call: TRBJ2-3
d_call: .
v_call: TRBV9
clone_size: .
cdr3_nt: TGTGCCAGCAGCCTATCCGGACAGAGCACAGATACGCAGTATTTT
cdr3_aa: CASSLSGQSTDTQYF

j_call: TRBJ2-5
d_call: TRBD2
v_call: TRBV7-2
clone_size: once
cdr3_nt: TGTGCCAGCAGCTTAGGCATAGCGGGCCAAGAGACCCAGTACTTC
cdr3_aa: CASSLGIAGQETQYF

j_call: TRBJ2-7
d_call: .
v_call: TRBV5-8
clone_size: .
cdr3_nt: TGTGCCAGCAGCTTGGGAGAGGTGGGAGTCCCCTACGAGCAGTACTTC
cdr3_aa: CASSLGEVGVPYEQYF

j_call: TRBJ2-2
d_call: .
v_call: TRBV7-2
clone_size: .
cdr3_nt: TGTGCCAGCAGCTTCCTCCCCCGACATCCCGGGGAGCTGTTTTTT
cdr3_aa: CASSFLPRHPGELFF

j_call: TRBJ2-7
d_call: TRBD2
v_call: TRBV7-6
clone_size: .
cdr3_nt: TGTGCCAGCAGCTTAACTCTAGCGGGAAGCGAGCAGTACTTC
cdr3_aa: CASSLTLAGSEQYF

j_call: TRBJ2-5
d_call: .
v_call: TRBV7-8
clone_size: .
cdr3_nt: TGTGCCAGCAGCTTAGGAACATCTCAAGAGACCCAGTACTTC
cdr3_aa: CASSLGTSQETQYF

j_call: TRBJ1-2
d_call: .
v_call: TRBV6-6
clone_size: .
cdr3_nt: TGTGCCAGCAGCGCTCCCCCCGGGGGTGGCTATGGCTACACCTTC
cdr3_aa: CASSAPPGGGYGYTF

j_call: TRBJ2-7
d_call: .
v_call: TRBV5-6
clone_size: .
cdr3_nt: TGTGCCAGCAGCTTGGCCAGGGTAACCTACGAGCAGTACTTC
cdr3_aa: CASSLARVTYEQYF

j_call: TRBJ1-5
d_call: TRBD1
v_call: TRBV6-2/TRBV6-3
clone_size: .
cdr3_nt: TGTGCCAGCAGTTCTCTACAGGGGGTACATCAGCCCCAGCATTTT
cdr3_aa: CASSSLQGVHQPQHF

j_call: TRBJ2-5
d_call: TRBD2
v_call: TRBV5-1
clone_size: .
cdr3_nt: TGCGCCAGCAGCAGCGGGACTAGTACGGGGACCCAGTACTTC
cdr3_aa: CASSSGTSTGTQYF

j_call: TRBJ1-1
d_call: .
v_call: TRBV11-3
clone_size: .
cdr3_nt: TGTGCCAGCAGCCTTGGTGGGAGAACTGAAGCTTTCTTT
cdr3_aa: CASSLGGRTEAFF

j_call: TRBJ1-2
d_call: TRBD1
v_call: TRBV7-9
clone_size: .
cdr3_nt: TGTGCCAGCAGCTATACAGGGGAAGCTGGCTACACCTTC
cdr3_aa: CASSYTGEAGYTF

j_call: TRBJ2-7
d_call: TRBD1
v_call: TRBV2
clone_size: .
cdr3_nt: TGTGCCGGAGCAGGGGGACGGACATCCTACGAGCAGTACTTC
cdr3_aa: CAGAGGRTSYEQYF

j_call: TRBJ1-5
d_call: TRBD1
v_call: TRBV24-1
clone_size: .
cdr3_nt: TGTGCCACCAGTGATACCGGGACAGGGGGTCTCTTAGGGCCCCAGCATTTT
cdr3_aa: CATSDTGTGGLLGPQHF

j_call: TRBJ2-7
d_call: TRBD1
v_call: TRBV9
clone_size: .
cdr3_nt: TGTGCCAGCAGCCCCGACAGGGGCAACGAGCAGTACTTC
cdr3_aa: CASSPDRGNEQYF

j_call: TRBJ1-5
d_call: .
v_call: TRBV7-2
clone_size: medium-sized
cdr3_nt: TGTGCCACACGGGTAGGCAATCAGCCCCAGCATTTT
cdr3_aa: CATRVGNQPQHF

j_call: TRBJ2-4
d_call: TRBD1
v_call: TRBV6-5
clone_size: .
cdr3_nt: TGTGCCAGCAGCAGGGGGCGTAATAAAAACATTCAGTACTTC
cdr3_aa: CASSRGRNKNIQYF

j_call: TRBJ1-3
d_call: .
v_call: TRBV30
clone_size: once
cdr3_nt: TGTGCCTGGACCACCGGGGGAAACACCATATATTTT
cdr3_aa: CAWTTGGNTIYF